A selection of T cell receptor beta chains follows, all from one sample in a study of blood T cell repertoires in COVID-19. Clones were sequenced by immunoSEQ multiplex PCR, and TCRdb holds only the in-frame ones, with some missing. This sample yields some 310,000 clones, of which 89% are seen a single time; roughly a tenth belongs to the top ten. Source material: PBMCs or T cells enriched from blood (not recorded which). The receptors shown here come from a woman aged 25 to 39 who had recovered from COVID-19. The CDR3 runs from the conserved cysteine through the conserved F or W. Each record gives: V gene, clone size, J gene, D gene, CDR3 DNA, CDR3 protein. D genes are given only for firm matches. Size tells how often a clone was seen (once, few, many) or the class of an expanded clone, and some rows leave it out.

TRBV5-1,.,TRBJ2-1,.,TGCGCCAGCAGCTGGACCGGACAGTCCCCCTACAATGAGCAGTTCTTC,CASSWTGQSPYNEQFF
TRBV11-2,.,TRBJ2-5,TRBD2,TGTGCCAGCAGCTTAGACCCCGCGGGACTAGCGGGAGGAAGAGAGACCCAGTACTTC,CASSLDPAGLAGGRETQYF
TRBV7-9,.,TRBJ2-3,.,TGTGCCAGCATCCCGGACTCCCCCACAGATACGCAGTATTTT,CASIPDSPTDTQYF
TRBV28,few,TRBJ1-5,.,TGTGCCAGCAGAGGGGGGGATCAGCCCCAGCATTTT,CASRGGDQPQHF
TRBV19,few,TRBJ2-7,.,TGTGCCAGTAGTACACAGGCTGCGTATCACGAGCAGTACTTC,CASSTQAAYHEQYF
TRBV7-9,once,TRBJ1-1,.,TGTGCCACCAGTCGGTTATCGGGGGGCAGAAACACTGAAGCTTTCTTT,CATSRLSGGRNTEAFF
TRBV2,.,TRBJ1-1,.,TGTGCCAGCAGTAGTAGGGGGGCCCCGGGAGGGACTGAAGCTTTCTTT,CASSSRGAPGGTEAFF
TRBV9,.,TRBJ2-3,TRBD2,TGTGCCAGCAGCGTAAAGTTTGGGGGGGTAAGAAGGGAAGATACGCAGTATTTT,CASSVKFGGVRREDTQYF
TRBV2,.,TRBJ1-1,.,TGTGCCAGCAGTAAAGGAATGGCGGGGGTGGCTTTCTTT,CASSKGMAGVAFF
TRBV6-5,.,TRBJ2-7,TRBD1,TGTGCCAGCATAGGGGGCAGGGGGTACGAGCAGTACTTC,CASIGGRGYEQYF
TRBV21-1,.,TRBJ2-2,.,TGTGCCAGCAGCAACTATTCACTAGCGTCCGCGAACACCGGGGAGCTGTTTTTT,CASSNYSLASANTGELFF
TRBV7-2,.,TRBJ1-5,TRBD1,TGTGCCAGCAGCTTGACAGGGAATCAGCCCCAGCATTTT,CASSLTGNQPQHF
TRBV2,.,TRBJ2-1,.,TGTGCCAGCATGGCAGGCCTGAGCTCCTACAATGAGCAGTTCTTC,CASMAGLSSYNEQFF
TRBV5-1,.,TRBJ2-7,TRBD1,TGCGCCAGCAGCTCCGGGACAGGGATCGGCGAGCAGTACTTC,CASSSGTGIGEQYF
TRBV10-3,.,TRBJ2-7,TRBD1,TGTGCCACCCGGGACAGGGCAAATGAGCAGTACTTC,CATRDRANEQYF
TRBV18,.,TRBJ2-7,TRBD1,TGTGCCAGCTCACCATTGGACAGGGGGATGTGGGAGCAGTACTTC,CASSPLDRGMWEQYF
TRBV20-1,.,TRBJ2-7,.,TGCAGTGCTAGTACTATAGCGACCCTCTACGAGCAGTACTTC,CSASTIATLYEQYF
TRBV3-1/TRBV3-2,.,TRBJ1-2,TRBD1,TGTGCCAGCAGCCCCCTAAGACAGGGGGATGGCTACACCTTC,CASSPLRQGDGYTF
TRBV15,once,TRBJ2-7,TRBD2,TGTGCCACCAGCCTAGCGGGAGGGTTTAAGGAGCAGTACTTC,CATSLAGGFKEQYF
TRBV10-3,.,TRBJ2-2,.,TGTGCCATCAGTGAGACCAGGGGCCATAACACCGGGGAGCTGTTTTTT,CAISETRGHNTGELFF
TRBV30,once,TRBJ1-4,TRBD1,TGTGCCTGGAGTCAACAGGGGGCAACTAATGAAAAACTGTTTTTT,CAWSQQGATNEKLFF
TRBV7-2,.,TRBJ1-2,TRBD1,TGTGCCAGCAGCCCACCCACAGGGGGGAATGGCTACACCTTC,CASSPPTGGNGYTF
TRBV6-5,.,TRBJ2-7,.,TGTGCCAGCAGTTACCCAGGGAACAACGAGCAGTACTTC,CASSYPGNNEQYF
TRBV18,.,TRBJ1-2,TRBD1,TGTGCCAGCTCACCAGGGACAGGGGGCGCTCACTATGGCTACACCTTC,CASSPGTGGAHYGYTF
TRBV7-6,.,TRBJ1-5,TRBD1,TGTGCCAGCAGCACCGGACAGGGATATCAGCCCCAGCATTTT,CASSTGQGYQPQHF
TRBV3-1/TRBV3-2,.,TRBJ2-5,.,TGTGCCAGCAGCCCTCGAGGGATGGAGACCCAGTACTTC,CASSPRGMETQYF
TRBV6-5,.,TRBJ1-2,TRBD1,TGTGCCAGCAGTCGCACACAGGGGGCCGCCTATGGCTACACCTTC,CASSRTQGAAYGYTF
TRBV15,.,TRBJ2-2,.,TGTGCCACCAGCATCTTACTAAGGAACACCGGGGAGCTGTTTTTT,CATSILLRNTGELFF
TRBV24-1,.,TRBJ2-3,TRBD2,TGTGCCACCAGTGATTCCGGACTAGCCCCCACAGATACGCAGTATTTT,CATSDSGLAPTDTQYF
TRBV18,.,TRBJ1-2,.,TGTGCCAGCTCACCCGGGAGGGACTATGGCTACACCTTC,CASSPGRDYGYTF
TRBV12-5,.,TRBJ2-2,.,TGTGCTAGTGGTTTGGTGACTCTTGCCCGGGAGCTGTTTTTT,CASGLVTLARELFF
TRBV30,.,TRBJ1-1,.,TGTGCCTGGAGTGTACGAGGTTTCACGGGTCGAATGAACACTGAAGCTTTCTTT,CAWSVRGFTGRMNTEAFF
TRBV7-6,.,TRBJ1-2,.,TGTGCCAGCAGCCCCAGTTTAATGGGGGCATATGGCTACACCTTC,CASSPSLMGAYGYTF
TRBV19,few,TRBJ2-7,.,TGTGCCAGTAAATTAGACGGGGGTAAATACGAGCAGTACTTC,CASKLDGGKYEQYF
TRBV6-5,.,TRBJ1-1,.,TGTGCCAGCAGTAGGGAGGTACGGACTGAAGCTTTCTTT,CASSREVRTEAFF
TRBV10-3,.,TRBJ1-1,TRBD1,TGTGCCATCAGCGGGACGACAGGGGTGGAAACTGAAGCTTTCTTT,CAISGTTGVETEAFF
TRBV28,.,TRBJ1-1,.,TGTGCCAGCAGTCAAATCGGGACTTTCACTGAAGCTTTCTTT,CASSQIGTFTEAFF
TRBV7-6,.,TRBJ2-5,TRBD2,TGTGCCAGCAGCTTAGGGTTAATAGCGGGGGGACAAGAGACCCAGTACTTC,CASSLGLIAGGQETQYF
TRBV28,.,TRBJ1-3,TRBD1,TGTGCCAGCAGCACGACAGGGTCTGGAAACACCATATATTTT,CASSTTGSGNTIYF
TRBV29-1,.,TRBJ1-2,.,TGCAGCACCGAGGAGCGAGGCTACACCTTC,CSTEERGYTF
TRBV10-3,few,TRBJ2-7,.,TGTGCCATCAGTGAAGGGGTCGAGCAGTACTTC,CAISEGVEQYF
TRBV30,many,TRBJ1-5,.,TGTGCCTGGAGTGCCTCGGGTGTTTTTCGCAATCAGCCCCAGCATTTT,CAWSASGVFRNQPQHF
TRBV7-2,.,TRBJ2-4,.,TGTGCCAGCAGCTTAGGAGGGAGAGTAGAAAACATTCAGTACTTC,CASSLGGRVENIQYF
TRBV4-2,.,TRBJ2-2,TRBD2,TGTGCCAGCAGCCTTGGGACTAGGGACACCGGGGAGCTGTTTTTT,CASSLGTRDTGELFF
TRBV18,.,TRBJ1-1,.,TGTGCCAGCTCACCACCTGGGCGAAAAGATGAAGCTTTCTTT,CASSPPGRKDEAFF
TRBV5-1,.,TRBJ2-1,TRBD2,TGCGCCAGCAGCTCCGGGACTAGCGGATACAATGAGCAGTTCTTC,CASSSGTSGYNEQFF
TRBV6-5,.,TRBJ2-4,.,TGTGCCAGCAGGGACAGCTTTCCGGCCAAAAACATTCAGTACTTC,CASRDSFPAKNIQYF
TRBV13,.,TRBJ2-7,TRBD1,TGTGCCAGCAGCTTACTGGCAGGGGGCAACGAGCAGTACTTC,CASSLLAGGNEQYF
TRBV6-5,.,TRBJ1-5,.,TGTGCCAGCAGTTACTCGCCAGATGTTAGCAATCAGCCCCAGCATTTT,CASSYSPDVSNQPQHF
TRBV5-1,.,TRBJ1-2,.,TGCGCCAGCAGCTTGAAGACATCAACCTATGGCTACACCTTC,CASSLKTSTYGYTF